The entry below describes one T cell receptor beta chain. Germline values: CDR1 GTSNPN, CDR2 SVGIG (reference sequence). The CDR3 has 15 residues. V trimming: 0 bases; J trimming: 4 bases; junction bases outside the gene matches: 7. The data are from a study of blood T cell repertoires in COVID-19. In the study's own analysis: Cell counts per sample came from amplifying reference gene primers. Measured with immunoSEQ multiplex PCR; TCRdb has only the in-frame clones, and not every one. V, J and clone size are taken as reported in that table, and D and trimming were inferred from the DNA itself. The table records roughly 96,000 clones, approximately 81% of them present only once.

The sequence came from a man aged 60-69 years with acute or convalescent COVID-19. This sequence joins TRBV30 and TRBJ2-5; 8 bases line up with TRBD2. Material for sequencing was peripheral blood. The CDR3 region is CAWSVGLALIETQYF. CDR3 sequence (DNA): TGTGCCTGGAGTGTCGGACTAGCCCTCATAGAGACCCAGTACTTC.